This is a list of T cell receptor beta chains from one sample in a study of cytomegalovirus exposure and HLA in healthy donors. The repertoire was sequenced with immunoSEQ multiplex PCR; TCRdb's copy has only in-frame clones and lacks some. The sample comprises around 120,000 clones, roughly 85% of which are singletons, and more than 3% rests with the top ten. The source material was PBMCs. The source is a woman between 40 and 55 years old in good health and CMV-seronegative. The CDR3 runs from the conserved cysteine through the conserved F or W. The order of the fields is J gene, V gene, D gene, clone size, CDR3 protein, CDR3 DNA. The D gene is left open where the match is weak. Clone size is shown for a subset of rows, as once, few, many or a class of expanded clone.

j_call: TRBJ1-2
v_call: TRBV7-8
d_call: TRBD1
clone_size: -
cdr3_aa: CASSPMPGQLSYGYTF
cdr3_nt: TGTGCCAGCAGCCCGATGCCGGGACAGCTTTCCTATGGCTACACCTTC

j_call: TRBJ2-2
v_call: TRBV4-2
d_call: -
clone_size: -
cdr3_aa: CASSQEQGNTGELFF
cdr3_nt: TGTGCCAGCAGCCAAGAACAGGGTAACACCGGGGAGCTGTTTTTT

j_call: TRBJ1-5
v_call: TRBV27
d_call: TRBD1
clone_size: -
cdr3_aa: CASSPLTGSQPQHF
cdr3_nt: TGTGCCAGCAGTCCCCTGACAGGGTCCCAGCCCCAGCATTTT

j_call: TRBJ1-4
v_call: TRBV4-3
d_call: -
clone_size: -
cdr3_aa: CASSQDGREGEKLFF
cdr3_nt: TGCGCCAGCAGCCAAGATGGCAGGGAGGGTGAAAAACTGTTTTTT

j_call: TRBJ1-1
v_call: TRBV14
d_call: -
clone_size: -
cdr3_aa: CASSPRRNTEAFF
cdr3_nt: TGTGCCAGCAGCCCCCGGAGGAACACTGAAGCTTTCTTT

j_call: TRBJ2-3
v_call: TRBV2
d_call: -
clone_size: -
cdr3_aa: CASLRASTDTQYF
cdr3_nt: TGTGCCAGCCTGCGGGCAAGCACAGATACGCAGTATTTT

j_call: TRBJ1-5
v_call: TRBV11-3
d_call: -
clone_size: -
cdr3_aa: CASSVKSLSNQPQHF
cdr3_nt: TGTGCCAGCAGCGTAAAATCCCTTAGCAATCAGCCCCAGCATTTT

j_call: TRBJ2-1
v_call: TRBV19
d_call: TRBD1
clone_size: -
cdr3_aa: CASSTRTGGGNEQFF
cdr3_nt: TGTGCCAGTAGTACCCGGACAGGGGGCGGGAATGAGCAGTTCTTC

j_call: TRBJ2-5
v_call: TRBV5-4
d_call: -
clone_size: -
cdr3_aa: CASSLGLVIETQYF
cdr3_nt: TGTGCCAGCAGCTTGGGACTAGTTATAGAGACCCAGTACTTC

j_call: TRBJ1-2
v_call: TRBV7-2
d_call: -
clone_size: -
cdr3_aa: CASSLGGQGKGYTF
cdr3_nt: TGTGCCAGCAGCTTAGGGGGTCAGGGAAAAGGCTACACCTTC

j_call: TRBJ1-2
v_call: TRBV19
d_call: TRBD1
clone_size: -
cdr3_aa: CASSTDRVNGYTF
cdr3_nt: TGTGCCAGTAGTACAGACAGGGTAAATGGCTACACCTTC

j_call: TRBJ2-2
v_call: TRBV7-9
d_call: -
clone_size: -
cdr3_aa: CATTDTGELFF
cdr3_nt: TGTGCCACTACGGACACCGGGGAGCTGTTTTTT

j_call: TRBJ2-7
v_call: TRBV9
d_call: -
clone_size: -
cdr3_aa: CASSVGGFSSYEQYF
cdr3_nt: TGTGCCAGCAGCGTAGGTGGTTTTAGCTCCTACGAGCAGTACTTC

j_call: TRBJ2-5
v_call: TRBV29-1
d_call: TRBD2
clone_size: -
cdr3_aa: CSSWASGTQETQYF
cdr3_nt: TGCAGTTCTTGGGCTAGCGGAACCCAAGAGACCCAGTACTTC

j_call: TRBJ1-4
v_call: TRBV7-9
d_call: -
clone_size: -
cdr3_aa: CASSPGWSATNEKLFF
cdr3_nt: TGTGCCAGCAGCCCCGGGTGGAGTGCAACTAATGAAAAACTGTTTTTT

j_call: TRBJ2-1
v_call: TRBV18
d_call: -
clone_size: once
cdr3_aa: CASSPGGDGYEQFF
cdr3_nt: TGTGCCAGCTCACCAGGGGGCGACGGGTATGAGCAGTTCTTC

j_call: TRBJ2-1
v_call: TRBV7-8
d_call: -
clone_size: -
cdr3_aa: CASSLGTNNEQFF
cdr3_nt: TGTGCCAGCAGCTTAGGGACTAACAATGAGCAGTTCTTC

j_call: TRBJ2-7
v_call: TRBV25-1
d_call: -
clone_size: -
cdr3_aa: CASSEWEVGGEQYF
cdr3_nt: TGTGCCAGCAGTGAATGGGAGGTGGGGGGAGAGCAGTACTTC

j_call: TRBJ2-2
v_call: TRBV28
d_call: TRBD1
clone_size: -
cdr3_aa: CASKRGSGQGFSGELFF
cdr3_nt: TGTGCCAGCAAAAGGGGGTCCGGACAGGGGTTCTCCGGGGAGCTGTTTTTT

j_call: TRBJ2-7
v_call: TRBV5-1
d_call: -
clone_size: -
cdr3_aa: CASSSQGYEQYF
cdr3_nt: TGCGCCAGCAGCTCACAGGGCTACGAGCAGTACTTC

j_call: TRBJ1-1
v_call: TRBV28
d_call: TRBD1
clone_size: -
cdr3_aa: CASNRGRLLNTEAFF
cdr3_nt: TGTGCCAGTAACAGGGGCCGGCTCTTGAACACTGAAGCTTTCTTT

j_call: TRBJ1-3
v_call: TRBV10-3
d_call: -
clone_size: once
cdr3_aa: CAISEATGSGNTIYF
cdr3_nt: TGTGCCATCAGTGAGGCCACTGGCTCTGGAAACACCATATATTTT

j_call: TRBJ1-1
v_call: TRBV19
d_call: TRBD1
clone_size: -
cdr3_aa: CASGAGTGDTEAFF
cdr3_nt: TGTGCCAGTGGGGCCGGGACAGGGGACACTGAAGCTTTCTTT

j_call: TRBJ1-2
v_call: TRBV14
d_call: -
clone_size: -
cdr3_aa: CASSQDSGYYGYTF
cdr3_nt: TGTGCCAGCAGCCAAGATTCGGGATACTATGGCTACACCTTC

j_call: TRBJ2-1
v_call: TRBV29-1
d_call: TRBD1
clone_size: -
cdr3_aa: CSERDSYNEQFF
cdr3_nt: TGCAGCGAGAGGGACAGTTACAATGAGCAGTTCTTC

j_call: TRBJ1-2
v_call: TRBV28
d_call: TRBD1
clone_size: -
cdr3_aa: CASSPQGAGGYTF
cdr3_nt: TGTGCCAGCAGTCCGCAGGGGGCGGGGGGCTACACCTTC

j_call: TRBJ2-1
v_call: TRBV5-1
d_call: TRBD1
clone_size: -
cdr3_aa: CASSLGTGGANEQFF
cdr3_nt: TGCGCCAGCAGCTTGGGAACAGGGGGCGCCAATGAGCAGTTCTTC

j_call: TRBJ1-5
v_call: TRBV7-2
d_call: -
clone_size: few
cdr3_aa: CASRLGTDNQPQHF
cdr3_nt: TGTGCCAGCAGACTAGGCACAGACAATCAGCCCCAGCATTTT

j_call: TRBJ1-2
v_call: TRBV2
d_call: -
clone_size: -
cdr3_aa: CASKGTLNYGYTF
cdr3_nt: TGTGCCAGCAAGGGGACATTGAACTATGGCTACACCTTC